A single T cell receptor beta chain is shown here with its context. Its antigen is undetermined. PCR employed 60 Vbeta and 13 Jbeta primers. Per the original methods: Later, 80 million or so unique TCR beta chains were counted in an analysis, and 8.5 million to 13 million of them were shared. Only in-frame clones appear in the TCRdb table, and some are missing; sequencing was by immunoSEQ multiplex PCR. That table furnishes V, J and clone size, whereas the DNA furnished D and trimming. The data hold some 150,000 clones, with roughly 74% observed a single time. The data derive from a study of cytomegalovirus exposure and HLA in healthy donors. Study-level findings and limits: Later analysis showed most CMV-associated TCR beta chains appearing HLA-restricted. Later, TCR association rates were found to vary by HLA locus, highest for DRB1 and lowest for HLA-C.

The sequenced sample was PBMCs. This TCR was recovered from a man younger than 30 in good health and CMV-seronegative.

Here the CDR3 reads CASSYLSGGREETQYF. In DNA form, the CDR3 reads TGTGCCAGCAGTTACCTGAGCGGGGGTAGGGAAGAGACCCAGTACTTC. The chain couples TRBV6-5 to TRBJ2-5, with 8 bases lining up with TRBD2. Germline V gene sequence: CDR1 MNHEY, CDR2 SVGAGI. J lost 3 bases, V lost 2 bases, and 8 bases had no gene match. This CDR3 comprises 16 residues.